The T cell receptor beta chain described here comes from a study of PD-L1 blockade in urothelial cancer. Overall study context: Patients' prior chemotherapy regimens numbered 0 to 3. It was at 3 weeks (second dose) and 6 weeks after treatment start that blood was analyzed. Median T cell yield from blood was 110,000 to 150,000. Findings and caveats of the study: Below-median TCR clonality that was measured in pretreatment blood predicted better survival.

With regard to this clone: Its antigen is as yet unknown.

Indicated time point: pretreatment peripheral blood. TCRdb keeps only in-frame clones here, not all; method: immunoSEQ multiplex PCR. This table has about 95,000 clones, around 86% appearing once. This clonotype was obtained from a man between 60 and 75 years old with urothelial cancer. The sample in question was PBMCs, obtained around atezolizumab (anti-PD-L1) treatment.

CDR3 in DNA: TGTGCCAGCAATGAGGCAGGGGAAACCTACGAGCAGTACTTC. Protein product: CASNEAGETYEQYF. The chain is built from TRBV28 and TRBJ2-7, with D possibly being TRBD1 (6 bases). The CDR3 covers 14 residues. V was clipped by 7 bases and J by 2 bases, with 15 bases between them. Germline CDR1 is MDHEN and CDR2 is SYDVKM. The whole variable domain, remainder taken from reference TRBV28 and TRBJ2-7, is DVKVTQSSRYLVKRTGEKVFLECVQDMDHENMFWYRQDPGLGLRLIYFSYDVKMKEKGDIPEGYSVSREKKERFSLILESASTNQTSMYLCASNEAGETYEQYFGPGTRLTVT.